This entry lists 19 T cell receptor beta chains sequenced from one sample in a study of shared clonotypes between healthy human individuals. TCRdb's table, derived via immunoSEQ multiplex PCR, lists solely in-frame clones and lacks some. Of approximately 600,000 clones in the sample, approximately 95% were seen once. Naive CD8 cells were CD45RO-negative, positively selected for CCR7, excluding terminally differentiated effector memory CD45RA+ cells. Material: naive CD8+ T cells sorted from blood. These TCRs come from a woman under 40 in good health.

In this sample, this clone turned up once. This rearrangement joins TRBV29-1 to TRBJ2-7, with 12 nucleotides matching TRBD2. CDR3 length: 16 amino acids. The germline V gene encodes CDR1 SQVTM and CDR2 ANQGSEA. The V segment lost 5 bases and the J segment 1 base; nucleotides outside the gene matches: 9. The CDR3 loop reads CSVHGLAGPSSYEQYF. The DNA for the CDR3 is TGCAGCGTTCATGGACTAGCGGGACCCTCATCCTACGAGCAGTACTTC.

The chain joins TRBV11-2 to TRBJ1-6; D ambiguous. This CDR3 region has 14 residues. V was shortened by 6 bases and J by 10 bases, with 16 bases between the two germline ends. Germline V gene lookup returns CDR1 SGHAT and CDR2 FQNNGV. The CDR3 here is CASSPGRDGSPLHF. The CDR3 nucleotides read TGTGCCAGCAGTCCTGGCCGGGATGGGTCACCCCTCCACTTT.

The V gene is TRBV11-2, the J gene TRBJ2-7; D gene unclear. V lost 1 base, J lost 2 bases, and 9 bases lay in between. The CDR3 is 14 residues long. CDR1 is SGHAT, CDR2 FQNNGV, per germline. CDR3 in DNA: TGTGCCAGCAGCTTAGCAGCAGGAACCTACGAGCAGTACTTC. Its protein product is CASSLAAGTYEQYF.

This clone turned up a few times. The chain couples TRBV28 to TRBJ1-5; D perhaps matches TRBD1 (6 bases). The germline gives CDR1 MDHEN, CDR2 SYDVKM. The CDR3 runs to 13 residues. Trimming cost V 5 bases and J 2 bases, with 7 bases left between them. In nucleotides, the CDR3 is TGTGCCAGCAGTCCAGGGGGCAATCAGCCCCAGCATTTT. Amino acid sequence: CASSPGGNQPQHF.

The V gene is TRBV11-2, the J gene TRBJ2-7; D is possibly TRBD1 or TRBD2 (5 bases each). Trimming pared 1 base from V and 4 bases from J, leaving 14 bases between. The CDR3 loop spans 15 amino acids. Germline CDR1 reads SGHAT; CDR2 reads FQNNGV. Here the CDR3 reads CASSLARGPGYEQYF. In nucleotides, the CDR3 is TGTGCCAGCAGCTTAGCCCGGGGCCCGGGGTACGAGCAGTACTTC.

CDR3 sequence: CATSLLQTNEKLFF. The CDR3 DNA reads TGTGCCACCAGCTTACTCCAGACTAATGAAAAACTGTTTTTT. The V and J genes are TRBV15 and TRBJ1-4; D gene ambiguous. This CDR3 contains 14 residues. V lost 5 bases to trimming and J lost 2 bases, with 9 bases between them. Germline V gives CDR1 LNHNV, CDR2 YYDKDF (reference sequence).

With respect to this clone: Other nucleotide sequences from this sample produce the same CDR3. The chain carries TRBV5-1 and TRBJ2-7; D is ambiguous. Trimming removed 2 bases from V and 0 bases from J, with 6 bases in between. The length of the CDR3 is 13 residues. CDR1 and CDR2 from the germline V gene are SGHRS and YFSETQ. The CDR3 loop reads CASSLDNSYEQYF. Written as DNA, the CDR3 is TGCGCCAGCAGCTTAGACAACTCCTACGAGCAGTACTTC. The whole variable domain, filled in from reference TRBV5-1 and TRBJ2-7, reads KAGVTQTPRYLIKTRGQQVTLSCSPISGHRSVSWYQQTPGQGLQFLFEYFSETQRNKGNFPGRFSGRQFSNSRSEMNVSTLELGDSALYLCASSLDNSYEQYFGPGTRLTVT.

V is TRBV4-1 and J is TRBJ1-5; 10 bases line up with TRBD1. The V gene's germline CDR1 is MGHRA and CDR2 YSYEKL. CDR3 length: 15 residues. V gave up 3 bases and J gave up 9 bases; unmatched junction bases: 8. The CDR3 DNA sequence: TGCGCCAGCAGCCAGGGGACAGGGGATAGGCGGCCCCAGCATTTT. Translating it yields CASSQGTGDRRPQHF.

This clone was seen just once. This chain links TRBV2 with TRBJ2-7; tentative D call: TRBD2 (6 bases). Germline lookup yields CDR1 SNHLY and CDR2 FYNNEI. Trimming stripped 2 bases from V and 3 bases from J, with 17 bases between. The CDR3 runs to 16 residues. The CDR3 reads CASSELRVAVNYEQYF. The CDR3 DNA sequence: TGTGCCAGCAGTGAACTCCGGGTAGCGGTAAACTACGAGCAGTACTTC.

The V call is TRBV19, the J call TRBJ1-2; TRBD1 matches at 7 bases. Trimming cost V 6 bases and J 4 bases; bases outside gene matches: 11. Germline-derived CDR1 and CDR2 are LNHDA and SQIVND (reference sequence). The CDR3 runs to 15 residues. Here the CDR3 reads CASSPPAGQLYGYTF. As DNA, the CDR3 is TGTGCCAGTAGCCCACCCGCGGGACAGCTCTATGGCTACACCTTC.

The V call is TRBV28, the J call TRBJ1-4, with D unresolved. This CDR3 is 17 amino acids long. V was cut by 7 bases and J by 5 bases, with 23 bases left in between. Per germline, CDR1 MDHEN and CDR2 SYDVKM. CDR3 nucleotides: TGTGCCAGCATGACCCGGATAGAAGACAACGGGAATGAAAAACTGTTTTTT. Its translation is CASMTRIEDNGNEKLFF.

This sequence joins TRBV13 and TRBJ2-7; D ambiguous. Between the trimmed V and J ends, which lost 1 base and 1 base, there was a span of 8 bases. Looked up from germline, CDR1 is PRHDT and CDR2 is FYEKMQ (reference sequence). The CDR3 totals 14 residues. CDR3 nucleotides: TGTGCCAGCAGCTTAGCCGCCGCGTCCTACGAGCAGTACTTC. This gives the protein CASSLAAASYEQYF.

The chain's CDR3 is CASSLVSTEQYF. For the CDR3, the DNA is TGTGCCAGCAGCTTAGTATCCACCGAGCAGTACTTC. This chain joins TRBV7-9 and TRBJ2-7, with D unclear. Germline V CDR1 and CDR2: SEHNR, FQNEAQ (reference sequence). The V and J ends lost 1 base and 6 bases respectively, with 7 bases between them. The CDR3 runs 12 residues.

The rearrangement links TRBV11-3 to TRBJ2-7; 7 bases align to TRBD2. V lost 4 bases and J lost 2; bases outside the gene matches: 5. From germline, CDR1 is SGHNT and CDR2 YENEEA. The length of the CDR3 is 14 residues. In nucleotides, the CDR3 is TGTGCCAGCAGCTGGGCTAGCGGAACCTACGAGCAGTACTTC. Amino acids: CASSWASGTYEQYF.

This clone has a single count. The J gene is TRBJ2-3, the V gene TRBV9; 8 nucleotides match TRBD1. Germline-derived CDR1 and CDR2 are SGDLS and YYNGEE. This CDR3 has 14 residues. With V trimmed by 5 bases and J by 4 bases, 6 bases remained unmatched. The CDR3 loop is CASSSRGRSDTQYF. The CDR3 DNA is TGTGCCAGCAGTAGCAGGGGGCGATCAGATACGCAGTATTTT.

The chain links TRBV7-9 to TRBJ1-2, with 9 bases aligning to TRBD1. V was clipped by 5 bases and J by 3 bases; unmatched bases: 7. Germline CDR1 is SEHNR and CDR2 is FQNEAQ (reference sequence). The CDR3 sequence is 15 residues long. CDR3 bases: TGTGCCAGCAGCCTGACCGGGACAGGGTACTATGGCTACACCTTC. As protein: CASSLTGTGYYGYTF.

This chain links TRBV25-1 with TRBJ2-1; possibly TRBD1 for D (7 bases). The germline gives CDR1 MGHDK, CDR2 SYGVNS. This CDR3 region has 15 residues. V was clipped by 3 bases and J by 3 bases, with 12 bases between them. The CDR3 bases are TGTGCCAGCAGTGATATGCAGGGGGGCTACAATGAGCAGTTCTTC. Translation gives CASSDMQGGYNEQFF.

The V call is TRBV7-9, the J call TRBJ1-1; 7 positions match TRBD1. The germline CDR1 and CDR2 sequences are SEHNR and FQNEAQ (reference sequence). This CDR3 has 14 residues. V was clipped by 5 bases and J by 0 bases; unmatched bases: 3. Here the CDR3 reads CASSRDSMNTEAFF. In DNA, the CDR3 is TGTGCCAGCAGCCGGGACAGCATGAACACTGAAGCTTTCTTT.

The V call is TRBV5-5, the J call TRBJ2-7; 9 bases line up with TRBD2. CDR3 length: 15 amino acids. Trimming at V came to 4 bases and at J to 3 bases, leaving 8 bases not matched to a gene. The germline V gene encodes CDR1 SGHKS and CDR2 YYEKEE (reference sequence). Written as DNA, the CDR3 is TGTGCCAGCAGCGGAAGCGGGAGGTTGGACTACGAGCAGTACTTC. It encodes CASSGSGRLDYEQYF.